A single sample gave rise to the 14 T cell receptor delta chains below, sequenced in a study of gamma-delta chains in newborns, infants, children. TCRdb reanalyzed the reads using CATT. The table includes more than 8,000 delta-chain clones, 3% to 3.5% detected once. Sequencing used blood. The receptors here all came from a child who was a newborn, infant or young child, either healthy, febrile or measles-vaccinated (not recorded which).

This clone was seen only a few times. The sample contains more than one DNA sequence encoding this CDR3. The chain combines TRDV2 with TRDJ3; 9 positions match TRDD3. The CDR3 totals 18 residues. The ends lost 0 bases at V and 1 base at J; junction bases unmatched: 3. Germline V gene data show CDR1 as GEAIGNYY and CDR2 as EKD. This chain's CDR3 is CACDTLGDRSWDTRQMFF. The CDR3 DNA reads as TGTGCCTGTGACACCTTGGGGGATAGGTCCTGGGACACCCGACAGATGTTTTTC.

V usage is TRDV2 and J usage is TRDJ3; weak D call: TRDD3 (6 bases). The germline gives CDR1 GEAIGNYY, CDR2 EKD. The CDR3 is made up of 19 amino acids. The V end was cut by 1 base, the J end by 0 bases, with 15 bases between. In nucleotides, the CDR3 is TGTGCCTGTGACACTGGTTGGGGGGCCTGCTCCTGGGACACCCGACAGATGTTTTTC. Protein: CACDTGWGACSWDTRQMFF.

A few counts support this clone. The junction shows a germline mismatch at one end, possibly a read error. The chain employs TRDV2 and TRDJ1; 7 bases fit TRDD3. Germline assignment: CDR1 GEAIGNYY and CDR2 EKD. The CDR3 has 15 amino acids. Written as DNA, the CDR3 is TGCGCCTGTGACGCACTGGGGCTCCAATCCGATAAACTCATCTTT. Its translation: CACDALGLQSDKLIF.

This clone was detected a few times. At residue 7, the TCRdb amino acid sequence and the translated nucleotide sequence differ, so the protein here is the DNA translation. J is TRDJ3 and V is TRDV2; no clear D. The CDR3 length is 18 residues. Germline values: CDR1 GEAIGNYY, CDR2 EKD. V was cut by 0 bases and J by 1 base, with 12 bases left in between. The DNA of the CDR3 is TGTGCCTGTGACACCTGGGAGATGGGTTCCTGGGACACCCGACAGATGTTTTTC. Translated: CACDTWEMGSWDTRQMFF.

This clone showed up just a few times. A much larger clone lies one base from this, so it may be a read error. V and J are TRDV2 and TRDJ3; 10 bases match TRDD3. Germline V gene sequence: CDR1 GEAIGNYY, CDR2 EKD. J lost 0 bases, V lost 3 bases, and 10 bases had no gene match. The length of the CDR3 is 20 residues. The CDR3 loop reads CACDPVPGDTHSWDTRQMFF. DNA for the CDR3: TGTGCCTGTGACCCCGTACCGGGGGATACGCACTCCTGGGACACCCGACAGATGTTTTTC.

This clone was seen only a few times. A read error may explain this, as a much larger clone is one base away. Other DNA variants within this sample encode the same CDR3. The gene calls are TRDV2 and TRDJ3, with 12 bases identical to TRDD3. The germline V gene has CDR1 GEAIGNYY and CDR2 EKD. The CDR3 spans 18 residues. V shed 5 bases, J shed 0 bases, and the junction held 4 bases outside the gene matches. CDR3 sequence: CACGTGGYSSWDTRQMFF. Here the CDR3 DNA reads TGTGCCTGTGGCACTGGGGGATACAGCTCCTGGGACACCCGACAGATGTTTTTC.

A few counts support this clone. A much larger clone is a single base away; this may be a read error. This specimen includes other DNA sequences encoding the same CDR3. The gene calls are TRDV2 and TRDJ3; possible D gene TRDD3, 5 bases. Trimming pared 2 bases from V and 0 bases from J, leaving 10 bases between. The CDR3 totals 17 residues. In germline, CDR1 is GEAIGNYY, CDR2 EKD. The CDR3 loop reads CACDSTGGSWDTRQMFF. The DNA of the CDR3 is TGTGCCTGTGACAGTACCGGGGGCTCCTGGGACACCCGACAGATGTTTTTC.

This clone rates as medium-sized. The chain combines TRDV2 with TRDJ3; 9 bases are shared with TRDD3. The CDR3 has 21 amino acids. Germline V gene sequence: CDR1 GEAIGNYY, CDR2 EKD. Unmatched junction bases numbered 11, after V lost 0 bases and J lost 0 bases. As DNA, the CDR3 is TGTGCCTGTGACACCGTACTGGGGGAATCCTTTAGCTCCTGGGACACCCGACAGATGTTTTTC. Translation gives CACDTVLGESFSSWDTRQMFF.

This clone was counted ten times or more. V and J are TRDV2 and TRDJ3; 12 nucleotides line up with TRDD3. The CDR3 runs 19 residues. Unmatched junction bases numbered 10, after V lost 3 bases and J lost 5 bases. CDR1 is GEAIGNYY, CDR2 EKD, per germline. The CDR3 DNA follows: TGTGCCTGTGACCCAGTGGGACTGGGGGATACAAGGGACACCCGACAGATGTTTTTC. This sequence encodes CACDPVGLGDTRDTRQMFF.

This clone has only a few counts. CDR3 coding DNA: TGTGCCTGTGGGCCCGTACTGGGGGATAGCTCCTGGGACACCCGACAGATGTTTTTC. Amino acids: CACGPVLGDSSWDTRQMFF. The chain joins TRDV2 to TRDJ3, with 11 bases matching TRDD3. Germline values: CDR1 GEAIGNYY, CDR2 EKD. The J segment lost 0 bases and the V segment lost 5 bases, leaving 8 bases of the junction unmatched. The CDR3 covers 19 residues.

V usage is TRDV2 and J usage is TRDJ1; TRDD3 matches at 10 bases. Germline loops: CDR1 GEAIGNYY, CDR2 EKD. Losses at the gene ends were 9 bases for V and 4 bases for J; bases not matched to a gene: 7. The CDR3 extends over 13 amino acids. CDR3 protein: CARGSGGYDKLIF. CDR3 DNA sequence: TGTGCCCGTGGATCTGGGGGATACGATAAACTCATCTTT.

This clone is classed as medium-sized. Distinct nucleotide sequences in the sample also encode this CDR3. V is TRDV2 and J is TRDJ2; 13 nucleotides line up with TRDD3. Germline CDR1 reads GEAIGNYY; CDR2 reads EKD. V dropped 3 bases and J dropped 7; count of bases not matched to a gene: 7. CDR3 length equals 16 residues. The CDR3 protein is CACDSVLGDTGAQLFF. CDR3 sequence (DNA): TGTGCCTGTGACTCCGTACTGGGGGATACGGGAGCACAACTCTTCTTT.

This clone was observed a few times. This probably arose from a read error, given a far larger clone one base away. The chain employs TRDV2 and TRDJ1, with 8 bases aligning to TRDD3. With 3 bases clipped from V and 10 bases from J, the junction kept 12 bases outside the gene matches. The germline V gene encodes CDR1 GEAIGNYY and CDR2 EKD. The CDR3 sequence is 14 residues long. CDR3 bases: TGTGCCTGTGACTCCATTACTGGGGGCCTGGGACTCATCTTT. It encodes CACDSITGGLGLIF.

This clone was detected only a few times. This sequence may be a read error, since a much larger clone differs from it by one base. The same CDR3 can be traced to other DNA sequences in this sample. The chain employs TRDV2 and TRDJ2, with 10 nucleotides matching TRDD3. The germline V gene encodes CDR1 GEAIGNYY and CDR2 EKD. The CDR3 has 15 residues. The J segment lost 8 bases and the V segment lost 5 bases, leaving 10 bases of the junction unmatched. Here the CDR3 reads CACGPLGDKTAQLFF. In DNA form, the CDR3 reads TGTGCCTGTGGCCCCCTGGGGGATAAGACCGCACAACTCTTCTTT.